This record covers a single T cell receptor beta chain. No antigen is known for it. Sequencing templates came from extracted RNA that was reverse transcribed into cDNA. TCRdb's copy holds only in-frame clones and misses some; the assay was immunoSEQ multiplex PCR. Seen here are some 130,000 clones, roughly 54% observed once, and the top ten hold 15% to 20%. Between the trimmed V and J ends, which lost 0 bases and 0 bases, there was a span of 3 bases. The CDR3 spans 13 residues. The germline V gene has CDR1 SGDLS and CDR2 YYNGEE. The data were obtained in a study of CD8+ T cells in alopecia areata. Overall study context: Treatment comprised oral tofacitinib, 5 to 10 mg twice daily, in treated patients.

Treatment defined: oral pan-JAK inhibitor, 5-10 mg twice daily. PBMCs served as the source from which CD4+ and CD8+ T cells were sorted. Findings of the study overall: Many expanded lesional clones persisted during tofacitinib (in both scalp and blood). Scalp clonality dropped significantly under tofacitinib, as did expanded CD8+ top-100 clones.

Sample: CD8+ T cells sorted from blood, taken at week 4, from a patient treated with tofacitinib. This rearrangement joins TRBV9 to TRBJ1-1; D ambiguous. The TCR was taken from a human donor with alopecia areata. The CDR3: CASSVELNTEAFF. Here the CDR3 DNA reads TGTGCCAGCAGCGTAGAACTGAACACTGAAGCTTTCTTT.